This T cell receptor (beta chain) was obtained from a study of early T cells in non-severe SARS-CoV-2 infection. Study as a whole: Whole-blood bulk RNA, unsorted, was sequenced, and chains were unpaired. General study points: Reliance on VDJdb matching favored anti-spike CD8 responses; private and CD4 specificities were missed.

Unique molecular identifiers were added to individual cDNA molecules. TCRdb redid the calling of the 5' RACE reads with MiXCR, one entry per CDR3 protein. The profile shows 75,000 to 95,000 distinct CDR3 sequences, approximately 16% of them singletons. On this clonotype itself: Its matching antigen is unknown.

J was trimmed by 6 bases and V by 5 bases; bases with no gene match: 7. The CDR3 contains 14 residues. In germline, CDR1 is SGHVS, CDR2 FNYEAQ. Specimen: whole blood, collected at baseline. The source is an adult who was a healthcare worker with PCR-confirmed SARS-CoV-2 infection or an uninfected control (not recorded which). This chain uses TRBV7-6 with TRBJ1-1; 9 nucleotides line up with TRBD1. CDR3 in DNA: TGTGCCAGCAGCCTGGGACAGGGATCGGCTGAAGCTTTCTTT. Protein: CASSLGQGSAEAFF.